This T cell receptor beta chain was recorded in a study of response to subunit inactivated influenza vaccine. The study's findings and limits: A suggestion made by the authors is that each seasonal influenza vaccination recruits few new T cells.

TCRdb ran MiXCR on the RT-PCR reads and lists one entry per CDR3 protein. The sample holds a few hundred thousand distinct CDR3 sequences, 20% to 25% seen once. In the case of this clonotype: Its antigen is as yet unknown.

V gave up 0 bases and J gave up 3 bases, with 9 bases separating them. Germline assignment: CDR1 WSHSY and CDR2 SAAADI. The CDR3 extends over 15 amino acids. The sequencing here drew on PBMCs from blood, taken about 19 months after vaccination. This clonotype was obtained from a man between 50 and 70 years old who received an inactivated influenza vaccine. This sequence joins TRBV10-2 and TRBJ1-5; D not resolved. The CDR3 DNA is TGCGCCAGCAGTGAGTCGTACGGATACAATCAGCCCCAGCATTTT. Translating gives CASSESYGYNQPQHF.